This record concerns one T cell receptor (beta chain) sequence. The entry originates in a study of technical replicates of blood from a few donors. TCRdb's table, derived via immunoSEQ multiplex PCR, lists solely in-frame clones and lacks some. The table lists 60,000 to 80,000 clones, roughly nine tenths of them singletons. This sequence originates from a human donor in good health. Some clones in this sample may be carry-over from other donors' samples. Sequenced input: PBMCs.

CDR3 coding DNA: TGTGCCAGCGGGAAGAGGGGGACGGGTCCCTACGAGCAGTACTTC. It is translated as CASGKRGTGPYEQYF. The V gene is TRBV2, the J gene TRBJ2-7; D perhaps matches TRBD1 (6 bases). Germline V lookup: CDR1 SNHLY, CDR2 FYNNEI. The V end lost 8 bases, the J end lost 2 bases, and 19 bases lay between the germline ends. CDR3 size: 15 residues.